The entry that follows covers one T cell receptor beta chain sequence. The sample originates from a study of shared clonotypes between healthy human individuals. Study at large: The people who gave samples were a couple of women and three men aged 18 to 49.

Each PCR replicate run on unsorted PBMC took in 300 ng DNA, tens of thousands of T cell genomes. Unsorted PBMC DNA was sequenced on ten immunoSEQ deep assay plates. Data came from immunoSEQ multiplex PCR; TCRdb stores just in-frame clones and leaves some out. In the table there are about 490,000 clones, 76% of which are singletons. The V gene lost 4 bases and the J gene lost 6 bases, with 9 bases spanning the gap. The CDR3 has 12 amino acids. The germline gives CDR1 MNHNS, CDR2 SASEGT. Within Nashville, Tennessee resided all donors, each a Caucasian adult. The sample was PBMCs. This rearrangement joins TRBV6-1 to TRBJ2-5; D call uncertain. The TCR originated in a middle-aged woman in good health. Some clones in this sample may be carry-over from other donors' samples. The CDR3 protein is CASSVSPKTQYF. DNA of the CDR3: TGTGCCAGCAGTGTAAGTCCCAAGACCCAGTACTTC.